This T cell receptor beta chain appears in the sequencing data of a study of blood T cell repertoires in COVID-19. Looking at the study overall: Samples taken during acute and convalescent COVID-19 were collected in the United States, Italy and Spain.

Sequencing was performed with immunoSEQ multiplex PCR; in TCRdb, only in-frame clones are kept and a portion is missing. The sample shows 140,000 or so clones, around 82% of them seen only once. Germline V gene lookup returns CDR1 KGHSH and CDR2 LQKENI. This CDR3 contains 17 residues. V was clipped by 5 bases and J by 4 bases; unmatched bases: 15. The J gene is TRBJ2-5, the V gene TRBV18; TRBD2 matches at 8 bases. This clonotype was sampled from a man aged 55 to 70 with acute or convalescent COVID-19. What was sequenced was peripheral blood. The CDR3 protein is CASSRGVAGPLAETQYF. The DNA of the CDR3 is TGTGCCAGCTCAAGAGGGGTAGCGGGACCCCTTGCAGAGACCCAGTACTTC. The complete variable domain, with remaining parts taken from reference TRBV18 and TRBJ2-5, reads NAGVMQNPRHLVRRRGQEARLRCSPMKGHSHVYWYRQLPEEGLKFMVYLQKENIIDESGMPKERFSAEFPKEGPSILRIQQVVRGDSAAYFCASSRGVAGPLAETQYFGPGTRLLVL.